This T cell receptor beta chain was documented in a study of CD8 T cells in ankylosing spondylitis. Study results and caveats: Fewer than ten highly homologous variants made up a TCR beta motif that seemed to typify ankylosing spondylitis blood.

TCRdb re-derived calls from the 5' RACE reads in MiXCR, one entry per CDR3 protein. Here the sample spans some 700,000 distinct CDR3 sequences, under 20% being singletons. The CDR3 has 13 amino acids. V shed 5 bases, J shed 4 bases, and the junction held 5 bases outside the gene matches. A remark on this clonotype: Its matching antigen is unknown.

The V call is TRBV12-3 or TRBV12-4, the J call TRBJ2-7; 7 positions match TRBD2. The receptor was derived from a male donor with ankylosing spondylitis. Source material: blood, either unsorted or a sorted T cell fraction (not recorded which). In DNA, the CDR3 is TGTGCCAGCAGTCCCCTTAGCGGGTACGAGCAGTACTTC. Translation gives CASSPLSGYEQYF.